This TCR beta chain was profiled in a study of blood T cells in healthy people across ages. Then a second PCR, running about 7 to 11 cycles, was carried out with a sample-barcoded 5' primer and a J-beta primer mix. From the 5' RACE reads, TCRdb called clonotypes with MiXCR, one entry per CDR3 protein. Of roughly 1 million distinct CDR3 sequences detected, roughly 24% appear once; the ten largest clones hold about 0.72%. Trimming removed 2 bases from V and 3 bases from J; junction bases left unmatched: 3. This CDR3 contains 14 residues. This sample was also put to use in a study of T cells of mothers and their children.

J is TRBJ2-7 and V is TRBV12-3 or TRBV12-4; TRBD1 matches 8 bases. The source is a girl aged 2-10 years in good health. Sample: blood. The CDR3 nucleotides are TGTGCCAGCAGTTTAAACAGGGGGTTCTACGAGCAGTACTTC. This codes for CASSLNRGFYEQYF.